This T cell receptor beta chain was documented in a study of blood T cells in healthy people across ages. The wider study: Template switching retrieved approximately one barcoded beta molecule for each two T cells.

For the second PCR, which ran for about 7 to 11 cycles, a sample-barcoded 5' primer and a J-beta primer mix were used. TCRdb called the 5' RACE reads again in MiXCR, with one record for every CDR3 protein. The sample has around 2 million distinct CDR3 sequences, more than 35% seen once. This clonotype showed up many times. What it recognizes is unknown. Study conclusions and caveats: Age showed a roughly linear inverse relationship with TCR beta diversity per million T cells. The unknown donor CMV status may have confounded expanded clonotype changes.

The V gene's germline CDR1 is SQVTM and CDR2 ANQGSEA. This CDR3 has 13 amino acids. V lost 2 bases and J lost 0, with 8 bases in between. This TCR derives from a human donor in good health. The chain has TRBV29-1 and TRBJ2-7; D unresolved. The sample was blood. This chain's CDR3 is CSVETRSSYEQYF. The CDR3, as DNA: TGCAGCGTTGAAACCAGGAGCTCCTACGAGCAGTACTTC.